The T cell receptor (beta chain) under discussion was sequenced for a study of OX40 agonist ivuxolimab in advanced cancers. Study in general: A mean age of roughly 60 years, range roughly 20 to 85, was recorded, and 80% to 90% were male. Overall study findings and caveats: In general, CD8+ T cells held more expanded clones than CD4+ did, on average. The CD4+ and CD8+ T cells in the blood had expanded clonally by week 6 at 0.1 to 3.0 mg/kg.

The germline V gene encodes CDR1 SNHLY and CDR2 FYNNEI. The CDR3 contains 15 residues. The V end was cut by 9 bases, the J end by 8 bases, with 23 bases between. This clone appeared a single time. The antigen remains unidentified. TCRdb's copy holds only in-frame clones and misses some; the assay was immunoSEQ multiplex PCR. The sample holds under 70,000 clones; more than 85% are singletons and the top ten take approximately 1.4%. Sequencing used CD4+ or CD8+ T cells sorted from blood, obtained in a trial of the OX40 agonist ivuxolimab. The rearrangement links TRBV2 to TRBJ1-5; a weak D match, TRBD1 (6 bases). This clonotype was sampled from an adult with an advanced solid tumor such as melanoma, head and neck, liver or kidney cancer. The CDR3: CASRARDIRSEPQHF. In DNA, the CDR3 is TGTGCCAGTAGAGCCCGGGACATAAGGTCGGAGCCCCAGCATTTT. Combining the CDR3 with reference TRBV2 and TRBJ1-5 gives the whole variable domain EPEVTQTPSHQVTQMGQEVILRCVPISNHLYFYWYRQILGQKVEFLVSFYNNEISEKSEIFDDQFSVERPDGSNFTLKIRSTKLEDSAMYFCASRARDIRSEPQHFGDGTRLSIL.